The 13 T cell receptor beta chains in this list originate from one sample, sequenced in a study of T cell repertoires in cytomegalovirus infection. TCRdb reprocessed the reads with MiXCR, giving one entry per CDR3 protein. Of some 320,000 distinct CDR3 sequences in the sample, around 9.5% were seen once. Sequenced: PBMCs. These receptor sequences come from a human donor in good health (CMV status not recorded). Some clones in this sample may be carry-over from other donors' samples.

This clonotype was found a few times. The chain employs TRBV7-2 and TRBJ1-6; no definite D call. V was shortened by 2 bases and J by 6 bases, with 11 bases between the two germline ends. The length of the CDR3 is 15 residues. Looked up from germline, CDR1 is SGHTA and CDR2 is FQGNSA. As DNA, the CDR3 is TGTGCCAGCAGCTTATCGCGGAGTTTTAATTCACCCCTCCACTTT. This gives the protein CASSLSRSFNSPLHF.

This clonotype came up many times. V gene TRBV3-1 combines with J gene TRBJ2-7; D is unclear. This CDR3 comprises 12 residues. From germline, CDR1 is LGHDT and CDR2 YNNKEL (reference sequence). V lost 6 bases to trimming and J lost 6 bases, with 12 bases between them. The CDR3 DNA reads TGTGCCAGCAGACAGTCCGAGAGCGAGCAGTACTTC. It specifies CASRQSESEQYF.

This clonotype was observed many times. The genes are TRBV20-1 and TRBJ2-7; 12 bases fit TRBD2. This CDR3 contains 14 residues. Germline loops: CDR1 DFQATT, CDR2 SNEGSKA (reference sequence). Trimming removed 3 bases from V and 3 bases from J; junction bases left unmatched: 3. Here the CDR3 DNA reads TGCAGTGCTAGTCAGACTAGCGGGAGCTACGAGCAGTACTTC. Translating gives CSASQTSGSYEQYF.

The table lists this clonotype with many counts. V and J are TRBV2 and TRBJ2-1; 7 positions match TRBD1. The germline V gene has CDR1 SNHLY and CDR2 FYNNEI. Trimming removed 5 bases from V and 1 base from J; junction bases left unmatched: 2. This CDR3 has 14 amino acids. The CDR3 is CASSPTGSYNEQFF. DNA of the CDR3: TGTGCCAGCAGTCCGACAGGGTCCTACAATGAGCAGTTCTTC.

In its sample, this clonotype was seen many times. V gene TRBV12-3 or TRBV12-4 combines with J gene TRBJ1-1, with D tentatively TRBD1 (6 bases). V was cut by 6 bases and J by 3 bases, with 14 bases left in between. This CDR3 has 14 residues. The CDR3 DNA reads as TGTGCCAGCAGCCGCACAGGGACGGACACTGAAGCTTTCTTT. Its translation: CASSRTGTDTEAFF.

The sample holds many counts of this clonotype. This chain connects TRBV7-2 to TRBJ2-2; D gene unclear. Germline values: CDR1 SGHTA, CDR2 FQGNSA. With 1 base removed from V and 10 bases from J, the gap between germline ends came to 13 bases. The CDR3 is 14 residues long. The CDR3 sequence: CASSLVPTGPELFF. The CDR3 DNA reads as TGTGCCAGCAGCTTAGTACCCACTGGGCCGGAGCTGTTTTTT.

The table lists this clonotype with many counts. The chain combines TRBV6-2 or TRBV6-3 with TRBJ2-4; possibly TRBD2 for D (6 bases). V lost 2 bases, J lost 3 bases, and 29 bases lay in between. In germline, CDR1 is MNHEY, CDR2 SVGEGT. CDR3 length: 21 amino acids. The DNA of the CDR3 is TGTGCCAGCAGTTACGGACCAGGAGCGACTAACGGAGGGTTAGTCAAAAACATTCAGTACTTC. This sequence encodes CASSYGPGATNGGLVKNIQYF.

Many counts were recorded for this clonotype. The chain joins TRBV11-1 to TRBJ2-7; weak D call: TRBD2 (5 bases). The CDR3 has 14 residues. Trimming cost V 2 bases and J 11 bases, with 19 bases left between them. Germline CDR1 SGHAT, CDR2 FQDESV (reference sequence). The chain's CDR3 is CASSLSGSPYLEYF. The CDR3 bases are TGTGCCAGCAGCTTATCGGGATCCCCGTATCTCGAGTACTTC. The whole variable domain, remainder taken from reference TRBV11-1 and TRBJ2-7, is EAEVAQSPRYKITEKSQAVAFWCDPISGHATLYWYRQILGQGPELLVQFQDESVVDDSQLPKDRFSAERLKGVDSTLKIQPAELGDSAMYLCASSLSGSPYLEYFGPGTRLTVT.

CDR3 bases: TGTGCCAGCAGTTCTTGGCGTGTCAATGAGCAGTTCTTC. It encodes CASSSWRVNEQFF. The J gene is TRBJ2-1, the V gene TRBV12-3 or TRBV12-4, with D uncertain. The V gene lost 4 bases and the J gene lost 6 bases, with 10 bases spanning the gap. The CDR3 length is 13 residues.

With respect to this clonotype: This may be a read error: a much more frequent sequence differs by one nucleotide. The chain employs TRBV6-8 and TRBJ1-2, with D possibly being TRBD1 (6 bases). The CDR3 runs to 15 residues. Per germline, CDR1 MNHGY and CDR2 SAAAGT. Here the CDR3 reads CASSARTVANYGYNF. CDR3 sequence (DNA): TGTGCCAGCAGTGCTCGGACAGTGGCCAACTATGGCTACAACTTC.

The V gene is TRBV6-1, the J gene TRBJ2-1, with 9 bases aligning to TRBD2. The CDR3 loop spans 17 amino acids. Germline V gene data show CDR1 as MNHNS and CDR2 as SASEGT. The junction had 7 bases not matched to a gene; V was cut back by 4 bases and J by 0 bases. The CDR3 sequence: CASSGLAATSSYNEQFF. Here the CDR3 DNA reads TGTGCCAGCAGTGGACTAGCGGCCACGAGCTCCTACAATGAGCAGTTCTTC.

The chain recombines TRBV19 with TRBJ2-5; D call uncertain. The CDR3 is 13 amino acids. Germline V gives CDR1 LNHDA, CDR2 SQIVND (reference sequence). V was cut by 3 bases and J by 4 bases, with 9 bases left in between. In DNA, the CDR3 is TGTGCCAGTAGTATTGTCGTGGGAGAGACCCAGTACTTC. Residues: CASSIVVGETQYF.

This clonotype was detected many times. The chain uses TRBV7-2 and TRBJ2-7; D gene unclear. This CDR3 region has 18 residues. V dropped 5 bases and J dropped 3 bases, with 26 bases sitting between them. CDR1 is SGHTA, CDR2 FQGNSA, per germline. CDR3 loop: CASSLRSQSVFGSYEQYF. CDR3 sequence (DNA): TGTGCCAGCAGCCTGCGGAGCCAGAGTGTATTTGGTAGCTACGAGCAGTACTTC.